These 8 T cell receptor beta chains were sequenced from one sample in a study of radiation and T cells in renal cell carcinoma. Assay used: immunoSEQ multiplex PCR; TCRdb lists only in-frame clones, some missing. The sample has 110,000 to 150,000 clones; approximately 91% are singletons. As to time point: baseline pretreatment blood. Described treatment: 15 Gy SBRT to primary tumor, nephrectomy 4 weeks later. The sequencing here drew on blood, taken from a patient whose treatment included radiotherapy and nephrectomy. The receptors were gathered from a woman aged 45 to 65 with renal cell carcinoma.

The chain couples TRBV19 to TRBJ2-3, with D maybe TRBD1 (6 bases). Per germline, CDR1 LNHDA and CDR2 SQIVND (reference sequence). Trimming removed 8 bases from V and 2 bases from J, with 20 bases in between. The CDR3 loop spans 16 amino acids. CDR3 region: CASGAQWDTYTDTQYF. For the CDR3, the DNA is TGTGCCAGTGGGGCACAGTGGGACACATACACAGATACGCAGTATTTT. The full variable domain, its missing parts supplied by reference TRBV19 and TRBJ2-3, is DGGITQSPKYLFRKEGQNVTLSCEQNLNHDAMYWYRQDPGQGLRLIYYSQIVNDFQKGDIAEGYSVSREKKESFPLTVTSAQKNPTAFYLCASGAQWDTYTDTQYFGPGTRLTVL.

The table lists this clone with a few counts. The rearrangement uses TRBV19 and TRBJ1-1; D not certain. The ends were cut back, 3 bases at V and 1 base at J, with 9 bases in the middle. The CDR3 extends over 14 amino acids. Germline-derived CDR1 and CDR2 are LNHDA and SQIVND (reference sequence). CDR3 DNA: TGTGCCAGTAGTATGGGCCACCAGAACACTGAAGCTTTCTTT. Translation: CASSMGHQNTEAFF.

V is TRBV2 and J is TRBJ2-2, with unresolved D. Trimming pared 2 bases from V and 0 bases from J, leaving 7 bases between. This CDR3 has 15 amino acids. CDR1 and CDR2 (germline): SNHLY, FYNNEI. The CDR3 reads CASSEKIANTGELFF. The CDR3 DNA sequence: TGTGCCAGCAGTGAAAAAATCGCGAACACCGGGGAGCTGTTTTTT.

This clone was detected a few times. The CDR3 DNA sequence: TGTGCCTGGAGTGACTCCCATCCGGGTATGGGTTCACCCCTCCACTTT. Its protein product is CAWSDSHPGMGSPLHF. This chain uses TRBV30 with TRBJ1-6; D call uncertain. V dropped 1 base and J dropped 9 bases, with 19 bases sitting between them. The germline CDR1 and CDR2 sequences are GTSNPN and SVGIG (reference sequence). This CDR3 spans 16 amino acids.

This chain links TRBV5-4 with TRBJ1-2; no definite D call. Germline values: CDR1 SGHNT, CDR2 YYREEE (reference sequence). V lost 0 bases and J lost 4, with 19 bases in between. The CDR3 runs to 17 residues. CDR3 sequence: CASSLASSHAGIYGYTF. The CDR3 coding sequence is TGTGCCAGCAGCTTGGCCTCCAGTCACGCGGGGATCTATGGCTACACCTTC.

This chain joins TRBV5-5 and TRBJ1-1; D possibly corresponds to TRBD1 (5 bases). Trimming stripped 4 bases from V and 11 bases from J, with 24 bases between. CDR1 and CDR2 from the germline V gene are SGHKS and YYEKEE (reference sequence). This CDR3 is 15 amino acids long. The DNA for the CDR3 is TGTGCCAGCAGCCAACGGGACCGCCTCTCCATGGTGGCTTTCTTT. Translating gives CASSQRDRLSMVAFF.

The chain links TRBV2 to TRBJ1-1; D is undetermined. Germline CDR1 and CDR2: SNHLY and FYNNEI. V gave up 5 bases and J gave up 0 bases, with 10 bases separating them. This CDR3 comprises 14 residues. CDR3 nucleotides: TGTGCCAGCAGTCTCGAAGTCATGAACACTGAAGCTTTCTTT. Translating gives CASSLEVMNTEAFF.

This clone appeared a single time. The chain employs TRBV30 and TRBJ2-1; no clear D gene. The CDR3 totals 15 residues. V lost 3 bases, J lost 0 bases, and 12 bases lay in between. CDR1 GTSNPN and CDR2 SVGIG come from the germline V gene (reference sequence). The CDR3 spells CAWSGARSSYNEQFF. CDR3 nucleotides: TGTGCCTGGAGCGGAGCGCGTAGCTCCTACAATGAGCAGTTCTTC.